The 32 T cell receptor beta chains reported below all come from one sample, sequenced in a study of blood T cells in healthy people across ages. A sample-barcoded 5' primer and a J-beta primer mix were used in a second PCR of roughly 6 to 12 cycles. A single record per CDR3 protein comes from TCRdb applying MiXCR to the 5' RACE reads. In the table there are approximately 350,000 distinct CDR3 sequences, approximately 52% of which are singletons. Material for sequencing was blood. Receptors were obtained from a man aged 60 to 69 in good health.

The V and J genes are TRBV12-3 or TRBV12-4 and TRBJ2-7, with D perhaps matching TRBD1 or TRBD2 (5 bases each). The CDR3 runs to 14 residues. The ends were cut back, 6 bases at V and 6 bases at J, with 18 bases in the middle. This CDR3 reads CASSPRASRGEQYF. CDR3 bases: TGTGCCAGCAGCCCCAGGGCGAGTCGGGGCGAGCAGTACTTC.

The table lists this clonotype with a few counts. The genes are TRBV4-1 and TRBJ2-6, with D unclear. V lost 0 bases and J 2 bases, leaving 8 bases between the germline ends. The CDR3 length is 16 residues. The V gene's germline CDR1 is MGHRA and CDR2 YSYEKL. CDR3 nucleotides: TGCGCCAGCAGCCAAGATCCGGACGCTGGGGCCAACGTCCTGACTTTC. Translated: CASSQDPDAGANVLTF.

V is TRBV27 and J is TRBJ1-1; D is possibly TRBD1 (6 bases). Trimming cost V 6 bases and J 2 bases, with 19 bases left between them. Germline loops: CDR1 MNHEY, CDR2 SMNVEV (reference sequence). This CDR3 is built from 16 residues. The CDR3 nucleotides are TGTGCCAGCAGCCCTAGGGTGGGGGCGATTAACACTGAAGCTTTCTTT. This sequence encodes CASSPRVGAINTEAFF.

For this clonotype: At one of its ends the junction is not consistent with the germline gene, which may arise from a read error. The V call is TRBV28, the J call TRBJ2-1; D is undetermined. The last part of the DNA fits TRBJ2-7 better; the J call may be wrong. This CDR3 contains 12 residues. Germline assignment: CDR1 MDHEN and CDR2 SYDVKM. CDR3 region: CASTGSTYGQYF. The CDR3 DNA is TGTGCCAGCACCGGCTCGACCTACGGGCAGTACTTC.

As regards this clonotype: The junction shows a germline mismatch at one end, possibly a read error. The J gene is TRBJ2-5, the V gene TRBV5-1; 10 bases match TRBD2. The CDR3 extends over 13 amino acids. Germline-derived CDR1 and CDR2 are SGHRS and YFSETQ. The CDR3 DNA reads TGCGCCACCAGCCCTAGCGGGAGAGAGACCCAGTACTTC. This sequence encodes CATSPSGRETQYF.

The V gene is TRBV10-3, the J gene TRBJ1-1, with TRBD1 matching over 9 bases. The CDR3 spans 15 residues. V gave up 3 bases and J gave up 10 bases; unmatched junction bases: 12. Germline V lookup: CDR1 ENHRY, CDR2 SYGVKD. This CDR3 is CAISDPGTGLCGAFF. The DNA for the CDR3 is TGTGCCATCAGTGACCCCGGGACAGGGTTGTGCGGAGCTTTCTTT.

CDR3 loop: CASNPGQMSSYNEQFF. The CDR3 DNA sequence: TGTGCCAGCAACCCGGGACAGATGAGCTCCTACAATGAGCAGTTCTTC. The chain combines TRBV12-3 or TRBV12-4 with TRBJ2-1; 7 bases map to TRBD1. There are 16 residues in the CDR3. Trimming took 7 bases from V and 0 from J; bases not matched to a gene: 9.

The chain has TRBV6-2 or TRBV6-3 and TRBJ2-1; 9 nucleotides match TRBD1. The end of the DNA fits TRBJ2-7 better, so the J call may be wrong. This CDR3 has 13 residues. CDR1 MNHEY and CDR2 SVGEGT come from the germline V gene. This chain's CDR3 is CASKGTGRNEQYF. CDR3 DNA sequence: TGTGCCAGCAAGGGGACAGGGCGGAACGAGCAGTACTTC.

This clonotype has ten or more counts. CDR3 DNA sequence: TGTGCCAGCAGAACCGCCGCGGGGGCAACCTACGAGCAGTACTTC. Its translation: CASRTAAGATYEQYF. This chain connects TRBV28 to TRBJ2-7; possible D gene TRBD2, 7 bases. The CDR3 has 15 residues. Germline CDR1 MDHEN, CDR2 SYDVKM. V gave up 6 bases and J gave up 2 bases, with 17 bases separating them.

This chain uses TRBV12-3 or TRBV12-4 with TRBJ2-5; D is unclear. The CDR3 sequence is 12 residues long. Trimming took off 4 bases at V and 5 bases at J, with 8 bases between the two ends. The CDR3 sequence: CASSSPVETQYF. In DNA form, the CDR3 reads TGTGCCAGCAGTTCTCCCGTGGAGACCCAGTACTTC.

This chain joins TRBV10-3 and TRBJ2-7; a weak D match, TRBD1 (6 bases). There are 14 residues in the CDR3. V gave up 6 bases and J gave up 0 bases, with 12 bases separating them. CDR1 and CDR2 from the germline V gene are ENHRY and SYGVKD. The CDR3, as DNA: TGTGCCATCAGCCCCCAGGGGTACTCCTACGAGCAGTACTTC. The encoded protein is CAISPQGYSYEQYF.

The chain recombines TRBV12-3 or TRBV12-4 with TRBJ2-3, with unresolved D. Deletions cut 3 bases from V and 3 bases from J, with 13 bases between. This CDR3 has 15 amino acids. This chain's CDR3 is CASSFGRVRTDTQYF. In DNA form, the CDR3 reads TGTGCCAGCAGTTTCGGCAGAGTTAGAACAGATACGCAGTATTTT.

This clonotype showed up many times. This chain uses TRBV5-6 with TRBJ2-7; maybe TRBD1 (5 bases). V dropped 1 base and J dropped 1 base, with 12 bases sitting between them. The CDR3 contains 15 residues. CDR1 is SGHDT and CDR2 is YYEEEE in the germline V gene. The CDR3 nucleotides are TGTGCCAGCAGCTTGAACCCAGGGCGTTCCTACGAGCAGTACTTC. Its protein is CASSLNPGRSYEQYF.

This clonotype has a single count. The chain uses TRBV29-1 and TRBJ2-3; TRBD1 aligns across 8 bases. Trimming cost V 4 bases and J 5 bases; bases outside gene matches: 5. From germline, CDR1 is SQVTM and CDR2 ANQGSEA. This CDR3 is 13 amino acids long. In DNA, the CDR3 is TGCAGCGTTGGGGGACAGGCCAAAGATACGCAGTATTTT. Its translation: CSVGGQAKDTQYF.

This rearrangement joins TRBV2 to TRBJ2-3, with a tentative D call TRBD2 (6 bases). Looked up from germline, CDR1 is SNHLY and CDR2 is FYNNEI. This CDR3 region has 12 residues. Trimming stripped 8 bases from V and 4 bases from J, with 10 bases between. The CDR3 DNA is TGTGCCAGCCGATGGGGGGCAGATACGCAGTATTTT. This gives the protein CASRWGADTQYF.

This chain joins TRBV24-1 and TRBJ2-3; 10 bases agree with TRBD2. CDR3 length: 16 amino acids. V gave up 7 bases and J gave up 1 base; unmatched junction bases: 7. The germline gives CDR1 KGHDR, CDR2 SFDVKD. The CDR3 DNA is TGTGCCACCAGGGGGACTAGCGCGGTGGGCACAGATACGCAGTATTTT. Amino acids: CATRGTSAVGTDTQYF.

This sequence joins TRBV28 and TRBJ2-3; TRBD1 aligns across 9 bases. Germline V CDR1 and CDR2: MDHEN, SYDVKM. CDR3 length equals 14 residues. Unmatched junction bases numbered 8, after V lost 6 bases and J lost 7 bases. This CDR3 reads CASSLGTGGNTQYF. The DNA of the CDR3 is TGTGCCAGCAGCCTTGGAACAGGGGGCAATACGCAGTATTTT. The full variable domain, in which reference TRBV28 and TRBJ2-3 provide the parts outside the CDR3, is DVKVTQSSRYLVKRTGEKVFLECVQDMDHENMFWYRQDPGLGLRLIYFSYDVKMKEKGDIPEGYSVSREKKERFSLILESASTNQTSMYLCASSLGTGGNTQYFGPGTRLTVL.

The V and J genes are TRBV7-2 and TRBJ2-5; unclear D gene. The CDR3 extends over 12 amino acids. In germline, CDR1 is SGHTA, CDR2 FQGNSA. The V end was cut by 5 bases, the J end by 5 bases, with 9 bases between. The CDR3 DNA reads TGTGCCAGCAGCCTCGCCGCGGAGACCCAGTACTTC. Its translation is CASSLAAETQYF. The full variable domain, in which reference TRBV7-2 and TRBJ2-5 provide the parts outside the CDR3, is GAGVSQSPSNKVTEKGKDVELRCDPISGHTALYWYRQSLGQGLEFLIYFQGNSAPDKSGLPSDRFSAERTGGSVSTLTIQRTQQEDSAVYLCASSLAAETQYFGPGTRLLVL.

The CDR3 reads CAISEKQGNTIYF. The CDR3 coding sequence is TGTGCCATCAGTGAGAAACAGGGAAACACCATATATTTT. The J gene is TRBJ1-3, the V gene TRBV10-3, with D unclear. V shed 2 bases and J shed 4 bases, with 6 bases lying between them. The CDR3 has 13 residues. Germline V gene lookup returns CDR1 ENHRY and CDR2 SYGVKD.

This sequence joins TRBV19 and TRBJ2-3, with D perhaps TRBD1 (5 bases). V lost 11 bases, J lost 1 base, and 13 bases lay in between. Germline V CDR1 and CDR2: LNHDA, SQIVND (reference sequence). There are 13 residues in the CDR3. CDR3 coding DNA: TGTGCCGTTGCCGACAGACGCACAGATACGCAGTATTTT. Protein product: CAVADRRTDTQYF.

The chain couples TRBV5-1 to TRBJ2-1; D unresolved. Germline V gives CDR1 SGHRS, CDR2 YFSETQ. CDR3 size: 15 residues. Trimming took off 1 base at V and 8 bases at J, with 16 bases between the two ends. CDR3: CASSLNGVLGDEQFF. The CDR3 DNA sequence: TGCGCCAGCAGCTTGAATGGGGTTCTTGGGGATGAGCAGTTCTTC.

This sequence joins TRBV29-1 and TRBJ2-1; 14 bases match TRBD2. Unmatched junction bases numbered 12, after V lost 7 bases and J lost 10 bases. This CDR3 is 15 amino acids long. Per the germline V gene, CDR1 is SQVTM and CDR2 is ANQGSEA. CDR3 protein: CSGSEGTSGSAEQFF. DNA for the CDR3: TGCAGCGGTAGCGAGGGGACTAGCGGGAGCGCCGAGCAGTTCTTC.

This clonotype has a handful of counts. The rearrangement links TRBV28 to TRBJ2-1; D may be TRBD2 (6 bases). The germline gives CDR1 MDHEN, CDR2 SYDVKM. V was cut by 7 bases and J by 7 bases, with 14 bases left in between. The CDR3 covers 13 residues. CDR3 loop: CASNNPGRNEQFF. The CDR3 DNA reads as TGTGCCAGCAACAATCCGGGGAGGAATGAGCAGTTCTTC.

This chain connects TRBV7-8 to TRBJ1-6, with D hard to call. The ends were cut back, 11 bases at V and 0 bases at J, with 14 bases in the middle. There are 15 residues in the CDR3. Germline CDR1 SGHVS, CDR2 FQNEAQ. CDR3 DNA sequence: TGTGCCTGCATCCCCGGGAGCTCCTATAATTCACCCCTCCACTTT. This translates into CACIPGSSYNSPLHF.

DNA for the CDR3: TGTGCCATCAGTGAGTCCGACGGCGGGACCTACGAGCAGTACTTC. It encodes CAISESDGGTYEQYF. The chain uses TRBV10-3 and TRBJ2-7; weak D call: TRBD2 (6 bases). The CDR3 has 15 residues. V lost 0 bases and J 2 bases, leaving 11 bases between the germline ends. CDR1 and CDR2 from the germline V gene are ENHRY and SYGVKD.

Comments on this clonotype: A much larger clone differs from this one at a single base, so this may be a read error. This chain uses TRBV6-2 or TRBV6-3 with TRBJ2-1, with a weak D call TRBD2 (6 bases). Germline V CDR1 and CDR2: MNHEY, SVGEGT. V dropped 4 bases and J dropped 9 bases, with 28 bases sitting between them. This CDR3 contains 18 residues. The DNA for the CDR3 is TGTGCCAGCAGTTTCAATACCCGGAGGGCTGGTAAGTTGAGTGAGCAGTTCTTC. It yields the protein CASSFNTRRAGKLSEQFF.

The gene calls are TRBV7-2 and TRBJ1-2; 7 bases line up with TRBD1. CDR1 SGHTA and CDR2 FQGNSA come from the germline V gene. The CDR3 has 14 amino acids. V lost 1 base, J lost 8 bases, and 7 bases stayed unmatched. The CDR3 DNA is TGTGCCAGCAGCTTAGGACAGGGTACGGGCGGCTACACCTTC. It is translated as CASSLGQGTGGYTF.

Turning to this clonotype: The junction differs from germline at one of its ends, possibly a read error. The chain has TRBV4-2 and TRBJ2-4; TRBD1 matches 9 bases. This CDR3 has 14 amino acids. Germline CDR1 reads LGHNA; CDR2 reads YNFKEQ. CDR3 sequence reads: CASSARDRAYEQYF. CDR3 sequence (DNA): TGTGCCAGCAGCGCCCGGGACAGGGCCTACGAGCAGTACTTT.

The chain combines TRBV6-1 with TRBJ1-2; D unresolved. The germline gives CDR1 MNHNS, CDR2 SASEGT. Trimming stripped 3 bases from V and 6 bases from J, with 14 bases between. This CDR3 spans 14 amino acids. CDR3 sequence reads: CASSEEPISNGYTF. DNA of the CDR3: TGTGCCAGCAGTGAGGAACCTATATCGAATGGCTACACCTTC.

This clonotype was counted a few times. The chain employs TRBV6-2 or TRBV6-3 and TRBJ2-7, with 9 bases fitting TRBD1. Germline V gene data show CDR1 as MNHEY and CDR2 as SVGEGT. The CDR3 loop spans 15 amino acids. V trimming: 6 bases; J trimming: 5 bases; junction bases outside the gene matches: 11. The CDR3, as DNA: TGTGCCAGCAGGCACACGGGGACAGGGTACCACGAGCAGTACTTC. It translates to CASRHTGTGYHEQYF.

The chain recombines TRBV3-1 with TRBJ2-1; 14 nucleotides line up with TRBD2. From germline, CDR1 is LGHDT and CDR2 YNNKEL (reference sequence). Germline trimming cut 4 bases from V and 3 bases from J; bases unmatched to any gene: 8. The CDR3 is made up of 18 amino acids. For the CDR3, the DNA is TGTGCCAGCAGCCTGACTAGCGGGAGGGCCAGAGGCTACAATGAGCAGTTCTTC. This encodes CASSLTSGRARGYNEQFF.

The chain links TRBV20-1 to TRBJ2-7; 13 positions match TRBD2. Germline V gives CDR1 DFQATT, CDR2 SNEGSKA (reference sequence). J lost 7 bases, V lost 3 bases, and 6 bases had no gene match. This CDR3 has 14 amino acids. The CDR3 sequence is CSARELAGGLEQYF. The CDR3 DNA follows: TGCAGTGCTAGGGAACTAGCGGGGGGGCTTGAGCAGTACTTC.